The 24 T cell receptor beta chains presented below share a single source sample, sequenced in a study of T cell clonality in common variable immunodeficiency. Profiled with immunoSEQ multiplex PCR; TCRdb holds only in-frame clones, not every one. The sample presents around 45,000 clones, none singletons. The sample taken for sequencing was peripheral blood mononuclear cells. Receptors originate from a person aged 18 to 75 in good health.

This clone was observed many times. The sequenced fragment ends 3 residues before the CDR3 boundary, so the rest is inferred from the germline J gene. V is TRBV28 and J is TRBJ2-7; TRBD2 agrees at 10 bases. Per the germline V gene, CDR1 is MDHEN and CDR2 is SYDVKM. V dropped 5 bases and J dropped 0; count of bases not matched to a gene: 1. CDR3 length: 14 amino acids. The CDR3 here is CASSPSGSSYEQYF. The sequenced part of the CDR3 DNA is TGTGCCAGCAGTCCTAGCGGGAGCTCCTACGAG.

This clone was found many times. The read terminates 3 residues ahead of where the CDR3 ends, so the germline J gene completes it. The chain combines TRBV12-3 or TRBV12-4 with TRBJ1-2; D unresolved. This CDR3 region has 12 residues. V was cut by 5 bases and J by 2 bases, with 6 bases left in between. CDR3 DNA (partial): TGTGCCAGCAGTGCTAGGAACTATGGC. The encoded protein is CASSARNYG. The entire CDR3 sequence reads CASSARNYGYTF.

This clone was picked up many times. The read halts 3 residues ahead of the CDR3 end, with the missing end drawn from the germline J gene. This chain uses TRBV7-8 with TRBJ1-1, with 7 bases identical to TRBD1. The CDR3 sequence is 14 residues long. Trimming cost V 5 bases and J 0 bases; bases outside gene matches: 3. Germline-derived CDR1 and CDR2 are SGHVS and FQNEAQ. The CDR3 DNA, read in part, is TGTGCCAGCAGCGAAGGGGGCATGAACACTGAA. This gives the protein CASSEGGMNTE. In full, the CDR3 is CASSEGGMNTEAFF.

This clone was counted at least ten times. The observed sequence ends 3 residues before the CDR3 terminus, with the missing tail filled in from the germline J gene. The chain uses TRBV4-1 and TRBJ1-2; tentative D call: TRBD1 (5 bases). V lost 0 bases to trimming and J lost 7 bases, with 18 bases between them. Germline V gene lookup returns CDR1 MGHRA and CDR2 YSYEKL. The CDR3 totals 16 residues. The CDR3 bases that were read are TGCGCCAGCAGCCAAGAATCGGGGGGTTTAGTCTCTGGC. Its translation: CASSQESGGLVSG. The full CDR3 protein reads CASSQESGGLVSGYTF.

This clone was seen many times. The read gets to within 3 residues of the CDR3 end, and the germline J gene fills in the rest. The V and J genes are TRBV29-1 and TRBJ1-1; weak D call: TRBD1 (6 bases). V lost 7 bases, J lost 0 bases, and 9 bases lay in between. Germline V gives CDR1 SQVTM, CDR2 ANQGSEA. The CDR3 has 12 residues. Partial CDR3 DNA: TGCAGCGGCGGACAGATGAACACTGAA. Its protein is CSGGQMNTE. The full CDR3 is CSGGQMNTEAFF.

This clone was counted at least ten times. Here the CDR3 reads CASSPGGVAGEQYF. The sequenced part of the CDR3 DNA is TGTGCCAGCAGCCCGGGGGGGGTGGCAGGCGAG. The chain has TRBV11-2 and TRBJ2-7; 8 bases line up with TRBD2. The read gets to within 3 residues of the CDR3 end, and the germline J gene fills in the rest. Losses at the gene ends were 5 bases for V and 6 bases for J; bases not matched to a gene: 9. Germline V lookup: CDR1 SGHAT, CDR2 FQNNGV. The CDR3 length is 14 residues. Together with reference TRBV11-2 and TRBJ2-7, the CDR3 gives the full variable domain: EAGVAQSPRYKIIEKRQSVAFWCNPISGHATLYWYQQILGQGPKLLIQFQNNGVVDDSQLPKDRFSAERLKGVDSTLKIQPAKLEDSAVYLCASSPGGVAGEQYFGPGTRLTVT.

This clone was counted between two and nine times. A read error is possible here, since a much larger clone lies one base away. Sequencing ends 3 residues short of the CDR3 end; the germline J gene provides the rest. The rearrangement joins TRBV30 to TRBJ1-4; no reliable D call. Germline lookup yields CDR1 GTSNPN and CDR2 SVGIG (reference sequence). CDR3 size: 13 residues. CDR3 amino acids: CAWSLANTGELFF. The CDR3 bases that were read are TGTGCCTGGAGTTTAGCGAACACCGGGGAA.

This clone was detected ten times or more. The read falls 3 residues short of the CDR3 end, and the missing part is taken from the germline J gene. The chain employs TRBV6-1 and TRBJ2-7; weak D call: TRBD1 (5 bases). V dropped 4 bases and J dropped 3 bases, with 7 bases sitting between them. There are 12 residues in the CDR3. Germline CDR1 MNHNS, CDR2 SASEGT. The CDR3 loop is CASSGTFYEQYF. The sequenced CDR3 bases are TGTGCCAGCAGTGGGACATTCTACGAG.

This clone occurred many times. The read gets to within 3 residues of the CDR3 end, and the germline J gene fills in the rest. The chain combines TRBV9 with TRBJ2-1; 8 positions match TRBD1. V dropped 1 base and J dropped 7; count of bases not matched to a gene: 7. Germline assignment: CDR1 SGDLS and CDR2 YYNGEE. This CDR3 is built from 15 residues. CDR3 amino acids: CASSVTQGAGNEQFF. The sequenced CDR3 bases are TGTGCCAGCAGCGTAACCCAGGGGGCCGGGAATGAG.

This clone has ten or more counts. The observed sequence ends 3 residues before the CDR3 terminus, with the missing tail filled in from the germline J gene. The rearrangement joins TRBV20-1 to TRBJ2-1, with TRBD2 identical over 10 bases. Per the germline V gene, CDR1 is DFQATT and CDR2 is SNEGSKA (reference sequence). The CDR3 has 13 amino acids. The part of the CDR3 DNA that was read is TGCAGACCTCTAGCGGGAGTTGGGAATGAG. The encoded protein is CRPLAGVGNE. The CDR3 reads in full as CRPLAGVGNEQFF.

This clone was found many times. The DNA ends 3 residues before the CDR3 does, and the rest of the CDR3 is filled in from the germline J gene. The chain couples TRBV6-1 to TRBJ1-4, with D possibly being TRBD1 (6 bases). Deletions cut 2 bases from V and 2 bases from J, with 6 bases between. Germline V gene sequence: CDR1 MNHNS, CDR2 SASEGT. This CDR3 is 14 amino acids long. The sequenced part of the CDR3 DNA is TGTGCCAGCAGTGAACAGGGGACTAATGAAAAA. It yields the protein CASSEQGTNEK. The CDR3 as a whole reads CASSEQGTNEKLFF.

The table lists this clone with many counts. The CDR3 goes on 3 residues after the read ends, and that part is filled in from the germline J gene. J is TRBJ1-6 and V is TRBV30; D not certain. V shed 0 bases and J shed 4 bases, with 7 bases lying between them. Per the germline V gene, CDR1 is GTSNPN and CDR2 is SVGIG (reference sequence). The CDR3 spans 14 residues. The CDR3 is CAWSVSSYNSPLHF. CDR3 DNA (partial): TGTGCCTGGAGTGTCTCCAGTTATAATTCACCC.

This clone was seen many times. The read halts 3 residues ahead of the CDR3 end, with the missing end drawn from the germline J gene. The gene calls are TRBV20-1 and TRBJ1-2, with a weak D call TRBD1 (6 bases). Germline loops: CDR1 DFQATT, CDR2 SNEGSKA (reference sequence). This CDR3 comprises 14 residues. CDR3: CSASGTRGARGYTF. CDR3 DNA (partial): TGCAGTGCTAGCGGCACCCGGGGGGCGCGAGGC.

This clone occurred many times. From the germline J gene comes the end of the CDR3, since the read stops 3 residues before it. The rearrangement uses TRBV7-9 and TRBJ1-1, with TRBD1 identical over 7 bases. The CDR3 spans 15 residues. Germline assignment: CDR1 SEHNR and CDR2 FQNEAQ (reference sequence). J gave up 4 bases and V 4 bases, and 9 bases lay outside the gene matches. This CDR3 is CASSWYGPGGTEAFF. Partial CDR3 DNA: TGTGCCAGCAGCTGGTATGGGCCAGGGGGCACTGAA.

This clone came up many times. The sequenced fragment ends 3 residues before the CDR3 boundary, so the rest is inferred from the germline J gene. V gene TRBV19 combines with J gene TRBJ2-3; the D gene is possibly TRBD2 (5 bases). The CDR3 extends over 16 amino acids. Between the trimmed V and J ends, which lost 7 bases and 2 bases, there was a span of 19 bases. Germline values: CDR1 LNHDA, CDR2 SQIVND (reference sequence). The CDR3 sequence: CASTPRGRSPTDTQYF. Partial CDR3 DNA: TGTGCCAGTACCCCCCGCGGGCGGAGCCCCACAGATACG.

This clone came up many times. With the read ending 3 residues before the CDR3 end, the germline J gene is used to fill in that end. The chain joins TRBV9 to TRBJ2-2; TRBD1 is a possible D gene (5 bases). CDR3 size: 17 residues. Between the trimmed V and J ends, which lost 3 bases and 4 bases, there was a span of 19 bases. Germline V CDR1 and CDR2: SGDLS, YYNGEE. The sequenced CDR3 bases are TGTGCCAGCAGCGCACCGTTGGGGCCCTTTTTCACCGGGGAG. Amino acids: CASSAPLGPFFTGE. The full-length CDR3 reads as CASSAPLGPFFTGELFF.

This clone was found many times. From the germline J gene comes the end of the CDR3, since the read stops 3 residues before it. The genes are TRBV4-1 and TRBJ1-2; D call uncertain. This CDR3 has 14 amino acids. Germline V gene lookup returns CDR1 MGHRA and CDR2 YSYEKL. CDR3 loop: CASSQVHRVRGYTF. Partial CDR3 DNA: TGCGCCAGCAGCCAGGTTCACCGGGTCCGCGGC.

The sample holds many counts of this clone. The CDR3 goes on 3 residues after the read ends, and that part is filled in from the germline J gene. This chain joins TRBV5-1 and TRBJ1-3, with unresolved D. CDR1 SGHRS and CDR2 YFSETQ come from the germline V gene. Trimming removed 3 bases from V and 0 bases from J, with 19 bases in between. The CDR3 is made up of 18 amino acids. The DNA read from the CDR3 is TGCGCCAGCAGCTCGACTTCGAGCGGGGAGATCTCTGGAAACACC. Residues: CASSSTSSGEISGNT. In full, the CDR3 is CASSSTSSGEISGNTIYF.

This clone showed up many times. The read terminates 3 residues before the CDR3 end, so the remaining end is supplied by the germline J gene. The rearrangement uses TRBV30 and TRBJ1-1, with TRBD1 matching over 10 bases. This CDR3 has 16 amino acids. Losses at the gene ends were 3 bases for V and 7 bases for J; bases not matched to a gene: 14. From germline, CDR1 is GTSNPN and CDR2 SVGIG (reference sequence). CDR3 DNA (partial): TGTGCCTGGAGAACCACGACGACAGGGGGCGCGAATGAA. Amino acids: CAWRTTTTGGANE. The whole CDR3 region reads CAWRTTTTGGANEAFF.

This clone was seen at least ten times. The read terminates 3 residues ahead of where the CDR3 ends, so the germline J gene completes it. This chain connects TRBV5-4 to TRBJ1-1; TRBD1 matches 7 bases. Germline V gene lookup returns CDR1 SGHNT and CDR2 YYREEE (reference sequence). The CDR3 runs 14 residues. J gave up 1 base and V 4 bases, and 4 bases lay outside the gene matches. The sequenced CDR3 bases are TGTGCCAGCAGCAGGGGGCAGGCGAACACTGAA. Its translation: CASSRGQANTE. The entire CDR3 reads CASSRGQANTEAFF. The variable domain in full, completed from reference TRBV5-4 and TRBJ1-1, reads ETGVTQSPTHLIKTRGQQVTLRCSSQSGHNTVSWYQQALGQGPQFIFQYYREEENGRGNFPPRFSGLQFPNYSSELNVNALELDDSALYLCASSRGQANTEAFFGQGTRLTVV.

This clone was seen ten or more times. CDR3 protein: CASSLAQVAYGYTF. CDR3 bases read: TGTGCCAGCAGCTTAGCGCAGGTGGCCTATGGC. This chain uses TRBV7-9 with TRBJ1-2; no firm D call. Read sequence stops 3 residues before the CDR3 end, and the germline J gene provides the missing end. The V gene's germline CDR1 is SEHNR and CDR2 FQNEAQ (reference sequence). The CDR3 has 14 amino acids. V shed 0 bases and J shed 4 bases, with 9 bases lying between them.

This clone has at least ten counts. The sequenced fragment ends 3 residues before the CDR3 boundary, so the rest is inferred from the germline J gene. The chain carries TRBV6-2 or TRBV6-3 and TRBJ2-7, with D hard to call. CDR1 is MNHEY, CDR2 SVGEGT, per germline. The CDR3 totals 13 residues. V was cut by 5 bases and J by 0 bases, with 8 bases left in between. The CDR3 reads CASSRAISYEQYF. Partial CDR3 DNA: TGTGCCAGCAGTAGAGCAATCTCCTACGAG.

This clone was seen ten or more times. The CDR3 end falls 3 residues outside the read, so it is completed with the germline J gene. The V call is TRBV20-1, the J call TRBJ2-1; D ambiguous. The V end was cut by 0 bases, the J end by 6 bases, with 3 bases between. The CDR3 extends over 11 amino acids. CDR1 and CDR2 from the germline V gene are DFQATT and SNEGSKA (reference sequence). The CDR3 region is CSARDLNEQFF. The DNA read from the CDR3 is TGCAGTGCTAGAGATCTCAATGAG.

This clone was detected many times. Coverage ceases 3 residues before the CDR3 finishes, and the germline J gene fills in the end. The chain couples TRBV6-2 or TRBV6-3 to TRBJ2-1; D unclear. The CDR3 length is 16 residues. Trimming stripped 4 bases from V and 5 bases from J, with 18 bases between. The germline V gene has CDR1 MNHEY and CDR2 SVGEGT. The sequenced part of the CDR3 DNA is TGTGCCAGCAGTTTCCCGGTGAAGGGCGCGAACAATGAG. Its translation is CASSFPVKGANNE. The full CDR3 sequence reads CASSFPVKGANNEQFF.